Shown below are 24 T cell receptor beta chains from a single sample sequenced in a study of T cell responses to AZD1222 COVID-19 vaccine. Method: immunoSEQ multiplex PCR; TCRdb's copy keeps in-frame clones and lacks some. The table shows approximately 30,000 clones, with roughly 90% occurring only once. The input for sequencing was peripheral blood, taken on day 0 of AZD1222 vaccination. The receptors were gathered from an adult in good health.

The chain couples TRBV20-1 to TRBJ2-7; TRBD2 aligns across 7 bases. This CDR3 has 14 residues. Germline V gene data show CDR1 as DFQATT and CDR2 as SNEGSKA (reference sequence). Losses at the gene ends were 3 bases for V and 2 bases for J; bases not matched to a gene: 7. The CDR3 nucleotides read TGCAGTGCTAGTAGGCTAGCGGTCACCTACGAGCAGTACTTC. Residues: CSASRLAVTYEQYF.

The CDR3 nucleotides read TGTGCCAGCAGTCGTCATAGCGGGGGGTACAATGAGCAGTTCTTC. Its translation is CASSRHSGGYNEQFF. This chain links TRBV27 with TRBJ2-1, with TRBD2 matching 10 bases. The germline gives CDR1 MNHEY, CDR2 SMNVEV (reference sequence). CDR3 length: 15 residues. Trimming cost V 5 bases and J 4 bases; bases outside gene matches: 5.

The chain joins TRBV27 to TRBJ2-7; 7 bases fit TRBD1. The CDR3 has 14 residues. CDR1 is MNHEY, CDR2 SMNVEV, per germline (reference sequence). The ends lost 3 bases at V and 2 bases at J; junction bases unmatched: 4. For the CDR3, the DNA is TGTGCCAGCAGTTTCCTCGGGACAGCCTACGAGCAGTACTTC. It codes for CASSFLGTAYEQYF.

The rearrangement joins TRBV7-8 to TRBJ1-1, with 8 bases aligning to TRBD1. J was trimmed by 2 bases and V by 2 bases; bases with no gene match: 13. This CDR3 is built from 18 residues. CDR1 and CDR2 (germline): SGHVS, FQNEAQ. The CDR3 coding sequence is TGTGCCAGCAGCTTACAGGGGGTGACAGGGGTGGGAAACACTGAAGCTTTCTTT. Translation gives CASSLQGVTGVGNTEAFF.

On this clone: One end of the junction fails to match germline, which may point to a read error. This rearrangement joins TRBV7-2 to TRBJ2-1; TRBD2 matches at 12 bases. This CDR3 comprises 16 residues. Germline CDR1 SGHTA, CDR2 FQGNSA. The CDR3 loop is CASSQGLAGSYNGQFF. CDR3 bases: TGTGCCAGCAGCCAGGGACTAGCGGGTTCATACAATGGGCAGTTCTTC.

V usage is TRBV5-1 and J usage is TRBJ2-5; D might be TRBD2 (6 bases). CDR3 size: 15 residues. CDR1 is SGHRS, CDR2 YFSETQ, per germline. V dropped 1 base and J dropped 4 bases, with 14 bases sitting between them. CDR3 in amino acids: CASSLWGESRETQYF. CDR3 DNA: TGCGCCAGCAGCTTGTGGGGGGAATCAAGAGAGACCCAGTACTTC.

This rearrangement joins TRBV2 to TRBJ1-5, with D unresolved. The germline V gene has CDR1 SNHLY and CDR2 FYNNEI. Trimming removed 7 bases at V and 7 bases at J, with 11 bases between. The CDR3 totals 12 residues. The CDR3 bases are TGTGCCAGCATGGGAGAATGGCAGCCCCAGCATTTT. The encoded protein is CASMGEWQPQHF.

The chain is built from TRBV28 and TRBJ1-4; 8 bases match TRBD1. V was pared by 7 bases and J by 8 bases, with 6 bases of the junction left unmatched. This CDR3 is 13 amino acids long. Germline V gene sequence: CDR1 MDHEN, CDR2 SYDVKM. CDR3 in amino acids: CASTGQALEKLFF. In nucleotides, the CDR3 is TGTGCCAGCACGGGACAGGCATTAGAAAAACTGTTTTTT.

This clone was seen a single time. Here the CDR3 reads CASSGQGNVEQYF. The CDR3 DNA reads as TGTGCCAGCAGTGGACAGGGGAACGTCGAGCAGTACTTC. The rearrangement joins TRBV27 to TRBJ2-7, with 9 bases lining up with TRBD1. The CDR3 totals 13 residues. Germline loops: CDR1 MNHEY, CDR2 SMNVEV (reference sequence). J lost 6 bases, V lost 5 bases, and 5 bases had no gene match.

The rearrangement uses TRBV23-1 and TRBJ1-5; D is possibly TRBD1 (6 bases). TRBV23-1 is labeled an ORF, and its function is uncertain. This CDR3 is built from 14 residues. Trimming removed 4 bases from V and 2 bases from J, with 9 bases in between. The CDR3 nucleotides read TGCGCCAGCAGTCCAGGGGCGGGCAATCAGCCCCAGCATTTT. Translating gives CASSPGAGNQPQHF.

The genes are TRBV7-3 and TRBJ2-3; maybe TRBD2 (6 bases). CDR3 length: 15 residues. The V gene's germline CDR1 is SGHTA and CDR2 FQGTGA. V was pared by 2 bases and J by 2 bases, with 11 bases between. The CDR3 reads CASSLYGGTTDTQYF. The CDR3 bases are TGTGCCAGCAGCTTATATGGGGGGACCACAGATACGCAGTATTTT.

This clone was observed a single time. The CDR3: CASSSPGTSGVQTQFF. For the CDR3, the DNA is TGTGCCAGCAGTTCACCGGGGACTAGCGGGGTACAAACCCAGTTCTTC. The chain carries TRBV28 and TRBJ2-1, with 13 bases that match TRBD2. V dropped 4 bases and J dropped 13; count of bases not matched to a gene: 13. The CDR3 has 16 residues. In germline, CDR1 is MDHEN, CDR2 SYDVKM. The variable domain in full, with the rest retrieved from reference TRBV28 and TRBJ2-1, is DVKVTQSSRYLVKRTGEKVFLECVQDMDHENMFWYRQDPGLGLRLIYFSYDVKMKEKGDIPEGYSVSREKKERFSLILESASTNQTSMYLCASSSPGTSGVQTQFFGPGTRLTVL.

The chain couples TRBV28 to TRBJ1-2; the D gene is possibly TRBD1 (5 bases). Trimming cost V 7 bases and J 1 base, with 10 bases left between them. CDR3 length equals 13 residues. Germline CDR1 reads MDHEN; CDR2 reads SYDVKM. This chain's CDR3 is CASTRGVNYGYTF. CDR3 in DNA: TGTGCCAGCACGAGAGGGGTTAACTATGGCTACACCTTC.

CDR3 residues: CASRRPSGEAFF. The DNA of the CDR3 is TGTGCAAGTCGCCGCCCTTCTGGTGAAGCTTTCTTT. J is TRBJ1-1 and V is TRBV12-2. TRBV12-2 corresponds to a pseudogene. There are 12 residues in the CDR3.

V is TRBV7-2 and J is TRBJ1-5, with D uncertain. Germline CDR1 is SGHTA and CDR2 is FQGNSA. The CDR3 spans 12 residues. V shed 1 base and J shed 7 bases, with 5 bases lying between them. CDR3 in amino acids: CASSLDGQPQHF. As DNA, the CDR3 is TGTGCCAGCAGCTTAGATGGACAGCCCCAGCATTTT.

The CDR3 region has the DNA TGTGCCAGTAGTATTAGAGGGCAAGGGACCGGGGAGCTGTTTTTT. Its protein product is CASSIRGQGTGELFF. The chain joins TRBV19 to TRBJ2-2; D is possibly TRBD2 (5 bases). The germline V and J ends were trimmed by 3 bases and 5 bases, with 13 bases remaining between them. This CDR3 comprises 15 residues. The germline gives CDR1 LNHDA, CDR2 SQIVND (reference sequence). Looking up the rest from reference TRBV19 and TRBJ2-2 gives the full variable domain: DGGITQSPKYLFRKEGQNVTLSCEQNLNHDAMYWYRQDPGQGLRLIYYSQIVNDFQKGDIAEGYSVSREKKESFPLTVTSAQKNPTAFYLCASSIRGQGTGELFFGEGSRLTVL.

V usage is TRBV7-3 and J usage is TRBJ2-7; 10 nucleotides agree with TRBD2. Looked up from germline, CDR1 is SGHTA and CDR2 is FQGTGA. Trimming cost V 2 bases and J 6 bases; bases outside gene matches: 19. The CDR3 has 19 residues. CDR3 DNA sequence: TGTGCCAGCAGCTTATATCAGGGAGCGGGGGGGCCTGATAAAGGCGAGCAGTACTTC. As protein: CASSLYQGAGGPDKGEQYF.

V and J are TRBV30 and TRBJ2-2, with 9 bases that match TRBD2. V dropped 0 bases and J dropped 6; count of bases not matched to a gene: 2. CDR3 length equals 14 residues. The germline gives CDR1 GTSNPN, CDR2 SVGIG (reference sequence). The CDR3 coding sequence is TGTGCCTGGAGTGTACTAGCGGGTGCCGGGGAGCTGTTTTTT. This codes for CAWSVLAGAGELFF.

The gene calls are TRBV4-1 and TRBJ1-6; D unresolved. Trimming pared 0 bases from V and 7 bases from J, leaving 13 bases between. In germline, CDR1 is MGHRA, CDR2 YSYEKL. The CDR3 is 16 residues long. The CDR3 sequence: CASSQDHSGDNSPLHF. CDR3 DNA sequence: TGCGCCAGCAGCCAAGATCACTCAGGAGACAATTCACCCCTCCACTTT.

This clone appeared a few times. The chain uses TRBV28 and TRBJ1-5; D may be TRBD1 (5 bases). The V end lost 2 bases, the J end lost 5 bases, and 13 bases lay between the germline ends. The CDR3 loop spans 15 amino acids. Per germline, CDR1 MDHEN and CDR2 SYDVKM. The CDR3 DNA is TGTGCCAGCAGTTTAGGCCAAGGGGTACATCAGCCCCAGCATTTT. Residues: CASSLGQGVHQPQHF.

V gene TRBV10-1 combines with J gene TRBJ1-1; 8 bases agree with TRBD1. CDR1 is WNHNN, CDR2 SYGVQD, per germline (reference sequence). This CDR3 is built from 13 residues. V dropped 6 bases and J dropped 4; count of bases not matched to a gene: 4. The DNA for the CDR3 is TGCGCCAGCAGCTGGACAGGGATCACTGAAGCTTTCTTT. Protein: CASSWTGITEAFF.

This clone came up a few times. The rearrangement links TRBV2 to TRBJ1-4; D is ambiguous. V was shortened by 7 bases and J by 5 bases, with 14 bases between the two germline ends. Germline CDR1 SNHLY, CDR2 FYNNEI. The CDR3 contains 14 residues. Here the CDR3 DNA reads TGTGCCAGCACCGCGAGGGTCCCGAATGAAAAACTGTTTTTT. The encoded protein is CASTARVPNEKLFF.

This clone showed up just once. The genes are TRBV28 and TRBJ1-2, with unresolved D. CDR1 and CDR2 (germline): MDHEN, SYDVKM. Trimming took off 4 bases at V and 4 bases at J, with 16 bases between the two ends. The CDR3 has 15 residues. The CDR3 loop reads CASSSPGGDGYGYTF. The DNA of the CDR3 is TGTGCCAGCAGTTCCCCCGGTGGGGATGGCTATGGCTACACCTTC.

This chain connects TRBV7-9 to TRBJ1-2; TRBD1 might be the D (6 bases). This CDR3 is built from 13 residues. Germline-derived CDR1 and CDR2 are SEHNR and FQNEAQ (reference sequence). Trimming took 5 bases from V and 2 from J, leaving 9 bases between them. The CDR3 here is CASSPDRNYGYTF. CDR3 DNA sequence: TGTGCCAGCAGCCCCGACAGGAACTATGGCTACACCTTC.